The present T cell receptor (beta chain) was sequenced within a study of shared clonotypes between healthy human individuals. The V gene lost 3 bases and the J gene lost 3 bases, with 9 bases spanning the gap. The CDR3 length is 14 residues. Germline CDR1 reads MNHEY; CDR2 reads SMNVEV (reference sequence). This clone was seen a handful of times. The same CDR3 also results from other DNA sequences found in this sample. Naive-designated CD8 cells lacked CD45RO, were positively enriched for CCR7, and omitted terminally differentiated effector memory CD45RA+ cells. Clones were sequenced by immunoSEQ multiplex PCR, and TCRdb holds only the in-frame ones, with some missing. Of nearly 2 million clones in the sample, just under 95% were seen once.

Sequences were obtained from naive CD8+ T cells sorted from blood. The source is a man aged 18 to 30 in good health. The gene calls are TRBV27 and TRBJ2-1; D is unclear. The CDR3 loop reads CASSLVGDYNEQFF. DNA of the CDR3: TGTGCCAGCAGTTTGGTTGGGGACTACAATGAGCAGTTCTTC.